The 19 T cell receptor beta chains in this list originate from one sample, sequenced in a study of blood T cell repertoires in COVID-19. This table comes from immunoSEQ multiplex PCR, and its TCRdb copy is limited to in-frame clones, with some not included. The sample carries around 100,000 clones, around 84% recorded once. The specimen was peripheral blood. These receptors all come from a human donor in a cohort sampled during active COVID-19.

CDR3: CATNQGEHEQYF. The CDR3 DNA is TGTGCCACAAATCAGGGGGAGCACGAGCAGTACTTC. The chain has TRBV28 and TRBJ2-7; TRBD1 matches at 7 bases. The CDR3 loop spans 12 amino acids. CDR1 MDHEN and CDR2 SYDVKM come from the germline V gene. The V gene end was trimmed by 10 bases and the J gene end by 5 bases; junction bases not matched to a gene: 8.

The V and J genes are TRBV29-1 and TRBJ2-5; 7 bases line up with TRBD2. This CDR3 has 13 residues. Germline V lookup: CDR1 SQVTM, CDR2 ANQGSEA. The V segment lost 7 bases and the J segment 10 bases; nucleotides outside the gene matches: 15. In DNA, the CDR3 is TGCAGCGGTGGGGAGGGTAAGGGATACGTCCAGTACTTC. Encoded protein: CSGGEGKGYVQYF.

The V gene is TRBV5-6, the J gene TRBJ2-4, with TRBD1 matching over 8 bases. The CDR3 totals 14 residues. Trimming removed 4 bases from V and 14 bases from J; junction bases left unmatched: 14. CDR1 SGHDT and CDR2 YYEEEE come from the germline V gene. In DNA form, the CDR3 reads TGTGCCAGCAGCCCGGCGCGACAGGGGAGAGGGGAGTACTTC. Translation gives CASSPARQGRGEYF.

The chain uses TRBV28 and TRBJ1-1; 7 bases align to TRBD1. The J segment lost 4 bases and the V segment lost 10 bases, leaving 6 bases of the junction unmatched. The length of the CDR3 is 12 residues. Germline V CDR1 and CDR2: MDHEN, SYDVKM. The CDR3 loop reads CATEGAPTEAFF. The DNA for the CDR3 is TGTGCCACCGAGGGGGCACCCACTGAAGCTTTCTTT.

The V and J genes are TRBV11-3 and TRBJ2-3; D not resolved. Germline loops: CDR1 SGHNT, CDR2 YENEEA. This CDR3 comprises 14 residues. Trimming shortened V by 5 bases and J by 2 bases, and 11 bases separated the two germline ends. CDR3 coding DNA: TGTGCCAGCAGCCCTAAGGCGGCCACAGATACGCAGTATTTT. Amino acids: CASSPKAATDTQYF.

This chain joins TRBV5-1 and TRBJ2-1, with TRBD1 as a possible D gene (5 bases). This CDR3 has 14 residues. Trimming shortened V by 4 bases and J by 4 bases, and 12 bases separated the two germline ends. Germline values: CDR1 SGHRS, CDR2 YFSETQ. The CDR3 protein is CASSGARAYNEQFF. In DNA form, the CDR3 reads TGCGCCAGCAGCGGGGCTAGAGCGTACAATGAGCAGTTCTTC.

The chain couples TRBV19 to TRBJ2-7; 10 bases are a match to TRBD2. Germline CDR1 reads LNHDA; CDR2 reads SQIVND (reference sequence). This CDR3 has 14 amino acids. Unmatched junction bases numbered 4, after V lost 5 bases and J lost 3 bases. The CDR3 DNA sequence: TGTGCCAGTAGTCGGACTAGCGGAAACTACGAGCAGTACTTC. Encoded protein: CASSRTSGNYEQYF.

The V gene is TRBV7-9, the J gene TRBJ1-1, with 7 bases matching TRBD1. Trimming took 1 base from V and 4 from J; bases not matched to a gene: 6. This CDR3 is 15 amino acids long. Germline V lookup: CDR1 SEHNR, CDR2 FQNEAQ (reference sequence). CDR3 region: CASSLGRQGGTEAFF. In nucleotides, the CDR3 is TGTGCCAGCAGCTTAGGGAGACAGGGAGGCACTGAAGCTTTCTTT.

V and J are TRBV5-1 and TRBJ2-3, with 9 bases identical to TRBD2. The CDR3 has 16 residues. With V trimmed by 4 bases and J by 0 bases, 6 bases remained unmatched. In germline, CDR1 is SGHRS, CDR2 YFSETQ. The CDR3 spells CASSRDAGGSTDTQYF. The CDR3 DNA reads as TGCGCCAGCAGCAGAGACGCGGGGGGGAGCACAGATACGCAGTATTTT.

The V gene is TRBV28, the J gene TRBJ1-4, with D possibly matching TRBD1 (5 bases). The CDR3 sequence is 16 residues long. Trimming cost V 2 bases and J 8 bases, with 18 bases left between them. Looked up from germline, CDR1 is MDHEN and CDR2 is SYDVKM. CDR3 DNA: TGTGCCAGCAGTTTAACGATCGGGCAGGGAGGCGAAAAACTGTTTTTT. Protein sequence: CASSLTIGQGGEKLFF. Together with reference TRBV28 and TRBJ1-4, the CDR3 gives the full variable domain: DVKVTQSSRYLVKRTGEKVFLECVQDMDHENMFWYRQDPGLGLRLIYFSYDVKMKEKGDIPEGYSVSREKKERFSLILESASTNQTSMYLCASSLTIGQGGEKLFFGSGTQLSVL.

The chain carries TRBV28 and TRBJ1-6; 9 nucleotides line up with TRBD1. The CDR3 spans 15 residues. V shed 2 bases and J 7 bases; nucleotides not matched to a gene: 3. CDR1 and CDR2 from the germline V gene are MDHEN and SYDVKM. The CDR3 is CASSLLGQGNSPLHF. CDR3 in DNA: TGTGCCAGCAGTTTACTGGGACAGGGAAATTCACCCCTCCACTTT.

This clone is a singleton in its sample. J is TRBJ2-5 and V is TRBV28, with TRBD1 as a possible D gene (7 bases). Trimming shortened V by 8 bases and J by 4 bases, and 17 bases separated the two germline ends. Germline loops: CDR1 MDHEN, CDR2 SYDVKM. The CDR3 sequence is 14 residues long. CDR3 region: CASLRGVQRETQYF. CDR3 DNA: TGTGCCAGCCTCAGGGGGGTTCAAAGAGAGACCCAGTACTTC.

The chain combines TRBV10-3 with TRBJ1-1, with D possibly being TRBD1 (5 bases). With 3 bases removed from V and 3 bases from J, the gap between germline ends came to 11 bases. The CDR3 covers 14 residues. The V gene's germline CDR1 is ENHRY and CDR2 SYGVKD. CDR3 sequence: CAISDRVKDTEAFF. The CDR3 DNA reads TGTGCCATCAGTGACAGGGTAAAGGACACTGAAGCTTTCTTT.

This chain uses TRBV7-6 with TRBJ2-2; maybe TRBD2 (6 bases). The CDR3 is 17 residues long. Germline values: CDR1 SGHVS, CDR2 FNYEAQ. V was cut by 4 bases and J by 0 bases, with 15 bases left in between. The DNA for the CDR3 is TGTGCCAGCAGCTCCCTTCCTAGCGCAGCGAACACCGGGGAGCTGTTTTTT. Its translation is CASSSLPSAANTGELFF.

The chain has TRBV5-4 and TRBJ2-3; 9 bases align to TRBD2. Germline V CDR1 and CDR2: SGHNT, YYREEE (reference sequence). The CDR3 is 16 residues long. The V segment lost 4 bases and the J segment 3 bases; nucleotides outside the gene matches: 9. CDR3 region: CASSEGGAGGTDTQYF. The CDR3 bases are TGTGCCAGCAGCGAAGGGGGAGCGGGGGGTACAGATACGCAGTATTTT.

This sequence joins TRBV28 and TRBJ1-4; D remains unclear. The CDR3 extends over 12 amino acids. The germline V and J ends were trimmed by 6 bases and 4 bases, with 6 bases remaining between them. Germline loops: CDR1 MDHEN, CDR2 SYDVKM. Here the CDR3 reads CASRRHNEKLFF. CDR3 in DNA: TGTGCCAGCAGGCGCCATAATGAAAAACTGTTTTTT.

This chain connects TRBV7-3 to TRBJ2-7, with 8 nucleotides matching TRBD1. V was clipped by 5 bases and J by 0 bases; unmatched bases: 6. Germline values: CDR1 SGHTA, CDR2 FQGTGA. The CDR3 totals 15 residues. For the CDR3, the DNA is TGTGCCAGCAGCCTCGACAGGGGAAGCTCCTACGAGCAGTACTTC. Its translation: CASSLDRGSSYEQYF.

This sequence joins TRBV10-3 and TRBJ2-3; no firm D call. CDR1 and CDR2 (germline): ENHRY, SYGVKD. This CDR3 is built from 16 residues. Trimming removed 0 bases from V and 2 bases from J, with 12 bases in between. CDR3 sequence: CAISESARSVTDTQYF. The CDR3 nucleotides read TGTGCCATCAGTGAGTCGGCTAGGAGCGTCACAGATACGCAGTATTTT.

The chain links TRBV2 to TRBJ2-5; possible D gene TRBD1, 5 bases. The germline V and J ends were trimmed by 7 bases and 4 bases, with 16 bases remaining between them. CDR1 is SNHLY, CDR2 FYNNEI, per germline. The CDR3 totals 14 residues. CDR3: CASTILQGTETQYF. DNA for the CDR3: TGTGCCAGCACCATTCTCCAGGGAACAGAGACCCAGTACTTC.